This T cell receptor beta chain was captured in a study of blood T cell dynamics during melanoma immunotherapy. Study-level background: Metastatic melanoma patients received first-line pembrolizumab or nivolumab plus ipilimumab.

The table lists this clone with a count of one. The CDR3 has 16 residues. V shed 0 bases, J shed 5 bases, and the junction held 8 bases outside the gene matches. Germline CDR1 is GTSNPN and CDR2 is SVGIG (reference sequence). Sequencing used immunoSEQ multiplex PCR; TCRdb keeps in-frame clones, though not all of them. Here the sample spans around 15,000 clones, roughly 84% being singletons. Time point indicated: pre-treatment baseline. The V gene is TRBV30, the J gene TRBJ2-1; TRBD2 aligns across 9 bases. The sequence came from a human donor with melanoma. The sample in question was blood, obtained from a patient treated with checkpoint blockade. The DNA of the CDR3 is TGTGCCTGGAGTGTATGGGGCGGGGGGGCCGACAATGAGCAGTTCTTC. It yields the protein CAWSVWGGGADNEQFF.